Listed below are T cell receptor beta chains from one sample, sequenced in a study of T cells in Graves' hyperthyroidism and ophthalmopathy. TCRdb re-called the multiplex PCR reads with MiXCR, one entry per CDR3 protein. The sample has some 690,000 distinct CDR3 sequences; 15% to 20% are singletons. What was sequenced was blood. These receptors were taken from a man between 50 and 59 years old with Graves' hyperthyroidism. The CDR3 runs from the conserved cysteine through the conserved F or W. Part of the rows lack a size; the others show once, few, many or a class for expanded clones.

j_gene | v_gene | abundance | CDR3aa
TRBJ1-2 | TRBV20-1 | many | CSAPSGSNYGYTF
TRBJ2-5 | TRBV28 | many | CASSIPGTTKETQYF
TRBJ2-5 | TRBV7-2 | few | CASSLEGAAQYF
TRBJ2-1 | TRBV6-5 | once | CASSSRDGAYNEQFF
TRBJ2-7 | TRBV5-1 | NA | CASSFGDGLYEQYF
TRBJ2-1 | TRBV12-3/TRBV12-4 | many | CASTPPGLAGGEQFF
TRBJ1-2 | TRBV14 | few | CASSQESRGYGYTF
TRBJ2-5 | TRBV7-9 | once | CASSPGAGTETQYF
TRBJ2-5 | TRBV30 | few | CAWNPTGFGETQYF
TRBJ1-2 | TRBV27 | NA | CASRGTGTLDYGYTF
TRBJ1-2 | TRBV12-5 | many | CASGRSGTGITGYTF
TRBJ2-7 | TRBV29-1 | many | CSVEDHGGLDEQYF
TRBJ1-5 | TRBV6-2/TRBV6-3 | many | CASGDRERDQPQHF
TRBJ1-3 | TRBV28 | many | CASSPPAQNGNTIYF
TRBJ1-3 | TRBV10-3 | NA | CAISDRGDGNTIYF
TRBJ1-1 | TRBV6-1 | NA | CASRQVKTENTEAFF
TRBJ2-3 | TRBV11-2 | many | CASSLGLAGIDTQYF
TRBJ2-3 | TRBV2 | many | CASRRARVSTDTQYF
TRBJ2-1 | TRBV11-3 | many | CASSHQGKSNEQFF
TRBJ2-6 | TRBV19 | many | CASSIVGPAGANVLTF
TRBJ2-5 | TRBV25-1 | NA | CASSEYSGVQETQYF
TRBJ1-4 | TRBV6-5 | few | CASSYRGAPGGILFF
TRBJ1-1 | TRBV6-1 | few | CASSRGFMNTEAFF
TRBJ1-1 | TRBV7-9 | many | CASSLALGAGGRNTEAFF
TRBJ1-2 | TRBV13 | many | CASSPGSYGYTF
TRBJ2-7 | TRBV12-3/TRBV12-4 | many | CASSSKGQGSYEQYF
TRBJ2-1 | TRBV6-1 | few | CASRQGTGYNEQFF
TRBJ1-2 | TRBV20-1 | NA | CSATRLSSYGYTF
TRBJ2-3 | TRBV6-2/TRBV6-3 | many | CASSYPRGAETDTQYF
TRBJ2-7 | TRBV28 | many | CASSETSGRAHEQYF
TRBJ2-7 | TRBV28 | few | CASSKLAGDYEQYF
TRBJ2-4 | TRBV20-1 | NA | CSARRRDGKNIQYF
TRBJ2-1 | TRBV20-1 | many | CSARDGRGSYNEQFF
TRBJ2-7 | TRBV7-2 | few | CASSPRRTGGFEQYF
TRBJ2-3 | TRBV20-1 | NA | CSARASPTDTQYF
TRBJ2-2 | TRBV27 | few | CASSFRRLGGELFF
TRBJ1-1 | TRBV5-1 | NA | CASSLGTGRPNTEAFF
TRBJ1-5 | TRBV12-3/TRBV12-4 | NA | CASSLEGAVRQPQHF
TRBJ2-7 | TRBV29-1 | few | CSVELEGTKFGGYEQYF
TRBJ2-3 | TRBV6-1 | NA | CASSPGTGGATDTQYF
TRBJ2-1 | TRBV28 | many | CASNRHQGAPYNEQFF
TRBJ1-5 | TRBV19 | NA | CASSLLGQGDQPQHF
TRBJ2-7 | TRBV2 | many | CASSDREVDYEQYF
TRBJ1-1 | TRBV7-2 | many | CASSLGGGMNTEAFF
TRBJ1-2 | TRBV10-3 | NA | CAIRRDRGGFNYGYTF
TRBJ2-1 | TRBV12-3/TRBV12-4 | many | CASSQLLFQGQQFF
TRBJ1-1 | TRBV20-1 | few | CSARRAGPGTEAFF
TRBJ1-1 | TRBV7-2 | NA | CASSQAGTGVWNTEAFF
TRBJ1-1 | TRBV9 | few | CASNTGEWNTEAFF
TRBJ2-7 | TRBV20-1 | many | CSASTTTGVAYEQYF
TRBJ2-2 | TRBV11-2 | many | CASSSPQGGPTGELFF
TRBJ2-7 | TRBV12-3/TRBV12-4 | many | CASSLTGGGPHYEQYF